This is a list of T cell receptor beta chains from one sample in a study of T cell responses to AZD1222 COVID-19 vaccine. Sequencing was performed with immunoSEQ multiplex PCR; in TCRdb, only in-frame clones are kept and a portion is missing. This table holds approximately 150,000 clones, 80% to 95% found once. Sequenced here: peripheral blood, sampled on day 0 of AZD1222 vaccination. The origin of the receptors is an adult in good health. Each CDR3 is given without its conserved first and last residue. The order of the fields is V gene, CDR3 protein.

V gene: TRBV5-1; CDR3 protein: ASSWLERGANERF
V gene: TRBV7-6; CDR3 protein: ASSYGVNEKLF
V gene: TRBV7-9; CDR3 protein: ASSFYTGELF
V gene: TRBV5-1; CDR3 protein: ASSLDSNQPQH
V gene: TRBV28; CDR3 protein: ASQSGASGYNEQF
V gene: TRBV10-3; CDR3 protein: AISESILDRDNNEQF
V gene: TRBV5-1; CDR3 protein: ASSFGQGNEKLF
V gene: TRBV7-3; CDR3 protein: ASSQLAGNVEQF
V gene: TRBV6-5; CDR3 protein: ASSWADRDYGYT
V gene: TRBV3-1/TRBV3-2; CDR3 protein: ASSQGGQGVREQY
V gene: TRBV5-1; CDR3 protein: ASSPNPLAGGTDTQY
V gene: TRBV29-1; CDR3 protein: SASEDGYEQY